This T cell receptor beta chain was identified during a study of blood T cell repertoires in COVID-19. Whole-study context: COVID-19 samples collected from the United States, Italy and Spain covered acute and convalescent phases. PBMCs, B-cell-depleted T cells, or T cells provided the cDNA or gDNA that made up the material.

Authors' data handling: Amplifying reference gene primers gave estimates of nucleated cell counts. Clones were read by immunoSEQ multiplex PCR, and TCRdb kept only the in-frame ones, dropping some. V, J and clone size are taken as reported in that table, and D and trimming were inferred from the DNA itself. Found here are 87,000 or so clones, around 91% of them singletons; the top ten hold under 8.5%. Trimming removed 6 bases from V and 5 bases from J, with 14 bases in between. The CDR3 runs to 15 residues. Germline CDR1 and CDR2: WSHSY and SAAADI. Seattle's enrolled individuals joined amid active infection and were then monitored longitudinally.

Input material: peripheral blood. The sequence was obtained from a man aged 18 to 35 with COVID-19, enrolled during active disease. This chain uses TRBV10-2 with TRBJ1-6; D is possibly TRBD1 (6 bases). The CDR3 DNA follows: TGCGCCAGCAGGCCTAAGGGGGTGCATAATTCACCCCTCCACTTT. It is translated as CASRPKGVHNSPLHF.